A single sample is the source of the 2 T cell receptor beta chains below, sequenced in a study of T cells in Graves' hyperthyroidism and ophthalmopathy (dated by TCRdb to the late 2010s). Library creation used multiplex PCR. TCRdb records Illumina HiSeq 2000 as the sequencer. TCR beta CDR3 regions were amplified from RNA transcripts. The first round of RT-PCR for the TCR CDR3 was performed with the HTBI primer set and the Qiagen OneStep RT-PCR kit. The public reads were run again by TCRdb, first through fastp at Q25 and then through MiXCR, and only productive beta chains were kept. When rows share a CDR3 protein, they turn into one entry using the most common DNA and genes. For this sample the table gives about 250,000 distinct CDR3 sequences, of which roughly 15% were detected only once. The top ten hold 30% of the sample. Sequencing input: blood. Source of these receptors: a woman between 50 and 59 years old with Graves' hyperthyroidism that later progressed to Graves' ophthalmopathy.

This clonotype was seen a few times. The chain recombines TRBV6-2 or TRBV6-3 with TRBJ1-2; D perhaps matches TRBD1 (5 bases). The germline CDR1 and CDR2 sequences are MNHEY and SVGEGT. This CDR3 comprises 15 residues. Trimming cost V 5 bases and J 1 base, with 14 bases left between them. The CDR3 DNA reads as TGTGCCAGCAGTGTGAGAGGGGCTCATAACTATGGCTACACCTTC. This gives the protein CASSVRGAHNYGYTF.

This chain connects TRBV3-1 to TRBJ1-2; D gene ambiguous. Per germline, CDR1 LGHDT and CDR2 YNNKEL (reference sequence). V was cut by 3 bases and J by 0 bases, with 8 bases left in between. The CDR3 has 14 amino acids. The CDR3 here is CASSQGNANYGYTF. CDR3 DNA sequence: TGTGCCAGCAGCCAGGGCAACGCTAACTATGGCTACACCTTC.